This T cell receptor (beta chain) was retrieved from a study of blood T cells in healthy people across ages. Note on this clonotype: Its antigen is currently unknown.

No fewer than 5.5 micrograms of total RNA were isolated from every sample. Sample-barcoded 5' priming and a J-beta primer mix drove a second PCR of about 6 to 11 cycles. MiXCR was run by TCRdb on the 5' RACE reads, yielding one entry per CDR3 protein. The top ten clones hold around 37% of a sample with approximately 600,000 distinct CDR3 sequences, roughly three fifths of them seen once. Study-wide results and caveats: Researchers deemed the diversity estimates from one million T cells underestimates.

The CDR3 has 15 amino acids. V gave up 7 bases and J gave up 2 bases, with 15 bases separating them. CDR1 is SGHRS and CDR2 is YFSETQ in the germline V gene. The chain is built from TRBV5-1 and TRBJ2-2; D is possibly TRBD1 or TRBD2 (5 bases each). The source material was blood. This receptor was taken from a man in his sixties in good health. This chain's CDR3 is CASGPRGVNTGELFF. CDR3 nucleotides: TGCGCCAGCGGCCCCAGAGGGGTTAACACCGGGGAGCTGTTTTTT.